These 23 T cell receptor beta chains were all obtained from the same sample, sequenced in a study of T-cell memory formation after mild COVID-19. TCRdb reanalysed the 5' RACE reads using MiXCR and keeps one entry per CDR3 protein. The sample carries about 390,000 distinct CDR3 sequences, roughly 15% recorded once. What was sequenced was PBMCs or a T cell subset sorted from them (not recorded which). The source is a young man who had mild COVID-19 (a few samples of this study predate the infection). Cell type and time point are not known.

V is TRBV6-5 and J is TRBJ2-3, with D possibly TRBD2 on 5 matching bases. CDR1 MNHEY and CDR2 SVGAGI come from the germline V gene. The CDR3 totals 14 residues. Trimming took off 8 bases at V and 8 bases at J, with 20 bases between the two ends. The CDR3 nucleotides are TGTGCCAGCCTCGGCGGGCCTCCCGGAGGTACGCAGTATTTT. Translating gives CASLGGPPGGTQYF.

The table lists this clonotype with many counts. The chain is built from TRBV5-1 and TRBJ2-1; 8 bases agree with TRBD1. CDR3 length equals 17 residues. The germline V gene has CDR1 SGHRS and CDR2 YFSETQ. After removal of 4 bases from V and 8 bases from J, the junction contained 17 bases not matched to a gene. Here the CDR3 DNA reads TGCGCCAGCAGCCTTCGCTCCCCTGGACAGGGAGGAGATGAGCAGTTCTTC. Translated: CASSLRSPGQGGDEQFF.

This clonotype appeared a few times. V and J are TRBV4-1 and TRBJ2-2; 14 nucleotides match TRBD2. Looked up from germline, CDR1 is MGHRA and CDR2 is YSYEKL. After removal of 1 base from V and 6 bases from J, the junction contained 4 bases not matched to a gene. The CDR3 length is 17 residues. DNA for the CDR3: TGCGCCAGCAGCCAAGCGACTAGCGGGGGGGTGGCCGGGGAGCTGTTTTTT. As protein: CASSQATSGGVAGELFF.

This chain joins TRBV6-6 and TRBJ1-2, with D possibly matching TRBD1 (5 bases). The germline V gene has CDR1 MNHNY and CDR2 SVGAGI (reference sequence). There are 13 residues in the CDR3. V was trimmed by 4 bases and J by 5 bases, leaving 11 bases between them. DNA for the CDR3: TGTGCCAGCAGTTTCGGGGGACTTTATGGCTACACCTTC. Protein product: CASSFGGLYGYTF.

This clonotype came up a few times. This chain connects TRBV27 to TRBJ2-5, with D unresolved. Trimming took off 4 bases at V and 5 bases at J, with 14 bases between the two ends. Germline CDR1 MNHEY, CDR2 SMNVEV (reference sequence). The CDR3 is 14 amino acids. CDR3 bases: TGTGCCAGCAGTTCGACCCCATCGTCGGAGACCCAGTACTTC. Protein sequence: CASSSTPSSETQYF.

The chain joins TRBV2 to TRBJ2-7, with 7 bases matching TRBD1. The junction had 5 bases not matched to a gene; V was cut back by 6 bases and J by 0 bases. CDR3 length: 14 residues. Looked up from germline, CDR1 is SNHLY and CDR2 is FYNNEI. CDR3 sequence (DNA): TGTGCCAGCAGCGACAGGGCCACCTCCTACGAGCAGTACTTC. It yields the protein CASSDRATSYEQYF.

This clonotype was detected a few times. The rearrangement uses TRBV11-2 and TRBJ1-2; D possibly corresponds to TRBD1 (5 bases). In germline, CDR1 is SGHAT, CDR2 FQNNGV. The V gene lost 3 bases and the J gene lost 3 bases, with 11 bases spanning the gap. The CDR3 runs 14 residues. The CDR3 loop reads CASSLVREDYGYTF. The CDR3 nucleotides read TGTGCCAGCAGCTTGGTCAGGGAGGACTATGGCTACACCTTC.

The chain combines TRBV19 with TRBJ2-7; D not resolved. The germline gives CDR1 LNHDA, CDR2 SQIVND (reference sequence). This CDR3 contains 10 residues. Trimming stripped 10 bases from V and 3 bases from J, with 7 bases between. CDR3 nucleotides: TGTGCCAACTTACGCTACGAGCAGTACGTC. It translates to CANLRYEQYV.

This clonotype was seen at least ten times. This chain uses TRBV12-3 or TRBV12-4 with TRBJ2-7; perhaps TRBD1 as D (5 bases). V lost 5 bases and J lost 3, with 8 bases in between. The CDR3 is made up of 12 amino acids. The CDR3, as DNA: TGTGCCAGCAGTCTGGACATCTACGAGCAGTACTTC. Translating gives CASSLDIYEQYF.

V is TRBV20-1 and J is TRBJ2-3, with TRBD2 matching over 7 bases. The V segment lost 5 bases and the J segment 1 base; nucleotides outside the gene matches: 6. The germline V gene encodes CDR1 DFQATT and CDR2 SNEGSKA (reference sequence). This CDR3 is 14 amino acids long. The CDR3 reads CSAREAPGTDTQYF. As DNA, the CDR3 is TGCAGTGCTCGGGAGGCTCCGGGCACAGATACGCAGTATTTT.

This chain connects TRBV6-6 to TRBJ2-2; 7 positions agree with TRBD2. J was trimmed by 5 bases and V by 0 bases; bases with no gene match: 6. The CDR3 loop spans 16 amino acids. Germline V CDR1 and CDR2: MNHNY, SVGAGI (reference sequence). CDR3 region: CASSYSFTGGTGELFF. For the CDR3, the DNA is TGTGCCAGCAGTTACTCGTTCACCGGGGGGACCGGGGAGCTGTTTTTT.

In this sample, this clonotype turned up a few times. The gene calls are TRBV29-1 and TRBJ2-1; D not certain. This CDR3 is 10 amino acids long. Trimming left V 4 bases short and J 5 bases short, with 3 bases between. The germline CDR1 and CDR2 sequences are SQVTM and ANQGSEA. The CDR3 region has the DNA TGCAGCGTTGCGAACAATGAGCAGTTCTTC. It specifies CSVANNEQFF.

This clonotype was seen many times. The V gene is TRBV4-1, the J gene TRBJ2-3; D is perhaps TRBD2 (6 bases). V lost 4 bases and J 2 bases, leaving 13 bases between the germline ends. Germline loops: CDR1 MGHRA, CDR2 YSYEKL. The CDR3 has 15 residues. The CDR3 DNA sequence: TGCGCCAGCAGCCCCTGGACTACTAACACAGATACGCAGTATTTT. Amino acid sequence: CASSPWTTNTDTQYF.

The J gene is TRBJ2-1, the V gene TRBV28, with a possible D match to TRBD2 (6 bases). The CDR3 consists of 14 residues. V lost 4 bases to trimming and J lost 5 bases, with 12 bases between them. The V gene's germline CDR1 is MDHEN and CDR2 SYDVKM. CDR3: CASSWGGADNEQFF. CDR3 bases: TGTGCCAGCAGTTGGGGCGGGGCCGACAATGAGCAGTTCTTC.

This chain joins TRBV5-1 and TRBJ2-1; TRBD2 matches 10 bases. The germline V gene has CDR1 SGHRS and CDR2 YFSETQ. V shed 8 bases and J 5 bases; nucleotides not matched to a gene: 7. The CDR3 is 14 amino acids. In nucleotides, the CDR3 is TGCGCCAGTTACCAGCGGGGGGGAGACAATGAGCAGTTCTTC. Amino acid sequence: CASYQRGGDNEQFF.

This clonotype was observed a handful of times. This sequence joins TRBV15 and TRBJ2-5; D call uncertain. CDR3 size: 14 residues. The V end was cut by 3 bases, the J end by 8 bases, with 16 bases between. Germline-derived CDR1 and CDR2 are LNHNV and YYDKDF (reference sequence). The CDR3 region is CATSRALGPGTQYF. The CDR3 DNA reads TGTGCCACCAGCAGGGCGCTCGGCCCTGGAACCCAGTACTTC.

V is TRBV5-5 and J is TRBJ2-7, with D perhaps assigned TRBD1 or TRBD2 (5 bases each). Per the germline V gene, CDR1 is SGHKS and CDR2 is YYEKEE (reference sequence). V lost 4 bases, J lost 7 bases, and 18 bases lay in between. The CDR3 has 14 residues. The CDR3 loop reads CASSAPGQLMEQYF. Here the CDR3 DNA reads TGTGCCAGCAGCGCCCCGGGGCAGCTAATGGAGCAGTACTTC. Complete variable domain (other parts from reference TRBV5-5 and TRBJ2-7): DAGVTQSPTHLIKTRGQQVTLRCSPISGHKSVSWYQQVLGQGPQFIFQYYEKEERGRGNFPDRFSARQFPNYSSELNVNALLLGDSALYLCASSAPGQLMEQYFGPGTRLTVT.

The CDR3 is CSARSPGAGGLEQFF. DNA for the CDR3: TGCAGTGCTAGATCTCCCGGAGCGGGGGGGCTCGAGCAGTTCTTC. This sequence joins TRBV20-1 and TRBJ2-1; 10 positions match TRBD2. This CDR3 has 15 amino acids. With V trimmed by 2 bases and J by 10 bases, 11 bases remained unmatched. CDR1 DFQATT and CDR2 SNEGSKA come from the germline V gene (reference sequence).

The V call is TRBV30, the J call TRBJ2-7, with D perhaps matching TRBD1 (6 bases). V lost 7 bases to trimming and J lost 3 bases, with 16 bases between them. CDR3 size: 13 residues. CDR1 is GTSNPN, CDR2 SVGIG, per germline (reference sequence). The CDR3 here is CASSRQAGYEQYF. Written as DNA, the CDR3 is TGTGCCTCCTCTCGACAGGCGGGCTACGAGCAGTACTTC.

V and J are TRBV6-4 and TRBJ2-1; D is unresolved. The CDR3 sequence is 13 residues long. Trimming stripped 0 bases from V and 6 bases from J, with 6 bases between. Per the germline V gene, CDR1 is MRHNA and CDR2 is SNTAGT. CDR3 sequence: CASSDSGTNEQFF. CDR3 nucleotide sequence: TGTGCCAGCAGTGACTCGGGTACCAATGAGCAGTTCTTC.

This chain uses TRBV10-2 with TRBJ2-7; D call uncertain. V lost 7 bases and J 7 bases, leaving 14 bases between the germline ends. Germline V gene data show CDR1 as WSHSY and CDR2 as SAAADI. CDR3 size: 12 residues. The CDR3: CASMPTALEQYF. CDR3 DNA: TGCGCCAGCATGCCGACCGCTTTGGAGCAGTACTTC.

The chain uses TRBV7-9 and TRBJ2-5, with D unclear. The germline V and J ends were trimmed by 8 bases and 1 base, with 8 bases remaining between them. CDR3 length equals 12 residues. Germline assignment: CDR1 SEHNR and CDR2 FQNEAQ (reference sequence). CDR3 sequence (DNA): TGTGCCAGCGTGGACGTCCAAGAGACCCAGTACTTC. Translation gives CASVDVQETQYF.

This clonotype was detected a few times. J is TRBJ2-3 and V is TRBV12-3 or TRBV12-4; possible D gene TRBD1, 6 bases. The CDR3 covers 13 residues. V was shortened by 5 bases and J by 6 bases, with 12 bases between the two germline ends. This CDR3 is CASSPMTGDTQYF. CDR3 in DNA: TGTGCCAGCAGTCCTATGACAGGTGATACGCAGTATTTT.